A single T cell receptor (beta chain) is shown here with its context. The antigen remains unidentified. This sample stems from a study of vaccination and CD4 T cells after COVID-19. Study context: Post-vaccine sampling followed dose two by a median 72 days (range 14 to 241).

Trimming cost V 7 bases and J 3 bases; bases outside gene matches: 9. This CDR3 has 15 residues. Looked up from germline, CDR1 is LNHDA and CDR2 is SQIVND (reference sequence). General study findings and limits: Early timepoints after natural infection were not analyzed in these convalescent patients.

Treatment of the sample: roughly 11-day PBMC culture with coronavirus spike peptide pools or control peptides (ViraFEST assay). Nucleocapsid antibody results, negative before and after vaccination, showed that healthy vaccine recipients had not previously had SARS-CoV-2 infection. Sequence data for DNA of cultured CD4+ T cells were generated by the Oncomine TCR Beta short-read assay. One entry per CDR3 protein, called by TCRdb with MiXCR from the PCR reads. Among under 20,000 distinct CDR3 sequences listed, about four fifths were seen once. The receptor was isolated from a human donor who received a COVID-19 vaccine. This sample comprised CD4+ T cells from blood, cultured in vitro, obtained after SARS-CoV-2 vaccination. The V and J genes are TRBV19 and TRBJ1-1; TRBD1 agrees at 9 bases. The CDR3 is CASIARGQGDTEAFF. CDR3 sequence (DNA): TGTGCCAGTATCGCACGGGGACAGGGCGACACTGAAGCTTTCTTT.